The sequence of this T cell receptor (beta chain) was determined in a study of cytomegalovirus exposure and HLA in healthy donors. On the study more broadly: Findings of an earlier analysis included 110 million or so unique TCR beta sequences from roughly 180 million T cells.

This PCR relied on a set of 60 Vbeta primers and 13 Jbeta primers. TCRdb's table, derived via immunoSEQ multiplex PCR, lists solely in-frame clones and lacks some. The sample lists approximately 120,000 clones; roughly 74% were seen once. On this clone: Its antigen is undetermined.

This CDR3 region has 13 residues. V lost 5 bases, J lost 7 bases, and 14 bases lay in between. CDR1 MNHNY and CDR2 SVGAGI come from the germline V gene (reference sequence). Findings and limits, study-wide: The likely origin of a cluster of highly shared sequence variants was a sequencing artifact. According to the study, roughly 160 TCR beta chains were cytomegalovirus-associated. TCR beta V- and J-gene trimming, according to a later analysis, was linked to a missense DCLRE1C variant.

The TCR was taken from a woman aged 45 to 65 in good health and CMV-seropositive. What was sequenced was PBMCs. V usage is TRBV6-6 and J usage is TRBJ2-5; D is perhaps TRBD2 (5 bases). CDR3 sequence reads: CASSLGRTGTQYF. CDR3 DNA: TGTGCCAGCAGTCTTGGACGGACTGGGACCCAGTACTTC.